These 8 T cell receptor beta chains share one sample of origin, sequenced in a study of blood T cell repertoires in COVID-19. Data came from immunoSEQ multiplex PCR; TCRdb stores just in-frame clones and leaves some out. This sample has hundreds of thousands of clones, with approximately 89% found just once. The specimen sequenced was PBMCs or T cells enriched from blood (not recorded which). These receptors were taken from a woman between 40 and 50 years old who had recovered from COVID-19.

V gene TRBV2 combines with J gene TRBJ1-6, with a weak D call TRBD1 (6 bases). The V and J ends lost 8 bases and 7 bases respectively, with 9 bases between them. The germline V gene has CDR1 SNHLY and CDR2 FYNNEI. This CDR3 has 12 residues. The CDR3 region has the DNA TGTGCCAGCCAGGGGTGGAATTCACCCCTCCACTTT. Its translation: CASQGWNSPLHF. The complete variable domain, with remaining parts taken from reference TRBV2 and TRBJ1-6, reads EPEVTQTPSHQVTQMGQEVILRCVPISNHLYFYWYRQILGQKVEFLVSFYNNEISEKSEIFDDQFSVERPDGSNFTLKIRSTKLEDSAMYFCASQGWNSPLHFGNGTRLTVT.

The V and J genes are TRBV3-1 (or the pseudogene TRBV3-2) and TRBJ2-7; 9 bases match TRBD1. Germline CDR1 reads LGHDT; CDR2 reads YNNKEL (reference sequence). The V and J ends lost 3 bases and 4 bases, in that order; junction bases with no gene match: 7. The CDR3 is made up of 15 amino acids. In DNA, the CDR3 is TGTGCCAGCAGCCAGTCACCGGACAGGGGTTACGAGCAGTACTTC. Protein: CASSQSPDRGYEQYF.

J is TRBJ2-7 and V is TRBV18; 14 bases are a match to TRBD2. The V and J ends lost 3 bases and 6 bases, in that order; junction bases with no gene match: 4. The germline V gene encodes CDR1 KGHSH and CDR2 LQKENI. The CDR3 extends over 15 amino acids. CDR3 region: CASSPGTSGSGEQYF. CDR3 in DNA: TGTGCCAGCTCACCGGGGACTAGCGGGAGTGGCGAGCAGTACTTC. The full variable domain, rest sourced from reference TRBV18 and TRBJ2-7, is NAGVMQNPRHLVRRRGQEARLRCSPMKGHSHVYWYRQLPEEGLKFMVYLQKENIIDESGMPKERFSAEFPKEGPSILRIQQVVRGDSAAYFCASSPGTSGSGEQYFGPGTRLTVT.

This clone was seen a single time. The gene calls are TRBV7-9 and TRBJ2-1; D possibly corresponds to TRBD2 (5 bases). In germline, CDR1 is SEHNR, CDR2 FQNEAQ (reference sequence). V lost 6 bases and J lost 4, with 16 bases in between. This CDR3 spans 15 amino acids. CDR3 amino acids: CASRPVLADYNEQFF. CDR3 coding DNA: TGTGCCAGCAGGCCCGTGCTAGCAGATTACAATGAGCAGTTCTTC.

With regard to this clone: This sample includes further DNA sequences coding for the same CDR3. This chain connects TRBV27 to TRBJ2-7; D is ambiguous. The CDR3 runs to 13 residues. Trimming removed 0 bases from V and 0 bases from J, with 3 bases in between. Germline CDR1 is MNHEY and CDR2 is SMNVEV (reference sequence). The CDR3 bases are TGTGCCAGCAGTTTATCCTTCTCCTACGAGCAGTACTTC. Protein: CASSLSFSYEQYF.

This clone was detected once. Here the CDR3 DNA reads TGTGCCAGCAGGGCCCTAGGAGTTTCGGCCAATGAAAAACTGTTTTTT. Amino acid sequence: CASRALGVSANEKLFF. The J gene is TRBJ1-4, the V gene TRBV2; D uncertain. Deletions cut 6 bases from V and 5 bases from J, with 19 bases between. CDR3 length: 16 amino acids. Per the germline V gene, CDR1 is SNHLY and CDR2 is FYNNEI.

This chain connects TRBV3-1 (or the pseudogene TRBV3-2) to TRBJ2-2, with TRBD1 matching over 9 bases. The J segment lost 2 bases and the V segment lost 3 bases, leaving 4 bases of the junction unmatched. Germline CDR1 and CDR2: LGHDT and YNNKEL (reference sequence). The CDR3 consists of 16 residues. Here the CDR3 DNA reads TGTGCCAGCAGCCACGGGACAGGGCGAAACACCGGGGAGCTGTTTTTT. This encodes CASSHGTGRNTGELFF.

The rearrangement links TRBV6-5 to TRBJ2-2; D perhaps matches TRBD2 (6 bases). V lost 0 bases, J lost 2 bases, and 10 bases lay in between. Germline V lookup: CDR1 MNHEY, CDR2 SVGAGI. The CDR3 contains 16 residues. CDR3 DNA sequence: TGTGCCAGCAGTTACTCCGGGAGCCTTAACACCGGGGAGCTGTTTTTT. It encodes CASSYSGSLNTGELFF.